These 12 T cell receptor beta chains originate from one sample sequenced in a study of cytomegalovirus exposure and HLA in healthy donors. Profiled with immunoSEQ multiplex PCR; TCRdb holds only in-frame clones, not every one. This table has 55,000 to 75,000 clones, 85% to 95% appearing once. Sequences were obtained from PBMCs. All receptors derive from a young man in good health and CMV-seropositive.

The rearrangement links TRBV29-1 to TRBJ1-2, with TRBD1 matching 7 bases. The V segment lost 6 bases and the J segment 2 bases; nucleotides outside the gene matches: 9. The CDR3 has 14 residues. The germline V gene encodes CDR1 SQVTM and CDR2 ANQGSEA. CDR3 nucleotide sequence: TGCAGCGTGGGGCCCGAGACAGGGAACTATGGCTACACCTTC. Protein sequence: CSVGPETGNYGYTF. Full variable domain (remainder filled in from reference TRBV29-1 and TRBJ1-2): SAVISQKPSRDICQRGTSLTIQCQVDSQVTMMFWYRQQPGQSLTLIATANQGSEATYESGFVIDKFPISRPNLTFSTLTVSNMSPEDSSIYLCSVGPETGNYGYTFGSGTRLTVV.

The chain joins TRBV11-2 to TRBJ2-7; TRBD1 agrees at 8 bases. The CDR3 has 17 residues. V dropped 4 bases and J dropped 4; count of bases not matched to a gene: 15. The germline V gene encodes CDR1 SGHAT and CDR2 FQNNGV. The CDR3 loop is CASSSLPPDRARYEQYF. In DNA, the CDR3 is TGTGCCAGCAGCTCTCTCCCACCGGACAGGGCCCGTTACGAGCAGTACTTC.

The genes are TRBV5-1 and TRBJ2-1, with TRBD2 identical over 9 bases. V was clipped by 4 bases and J by 9 bases; unmatched bases: 11. This CDR3 is 15 amino acids long. Germline loops: CDR1 SGHRS, CDR2 YFSETQ. The CDR3, as DNA: TGCGCCAGCAGCGCGCAGGACGCGGGAGGGGGTGAGCAGTTCTTC. Its translation: CASSAQDAGGGEQFF. Variable domain in full (rest from reference TRBV5-1 and TRBJ2-1): KAGVTQTPRYLIKTRGQQVTLSCSPISGHRSVSWYQQTPGQGLQFLFEYFSETQRNKGNFPGRFSGRQFSNSRSEMNVSTLELGDSALYLCASSAQDAGGGEQFFGPGTRLTVL.

The chain uses TRBV30 and TRBJ2-3; D might be TRBD2 (5 bases). The germline V and J ends were trimmed by 4 bases and 5 bases, with 19 bases remaining between them. This CDR3 has 15 residues. The germline gives CDR1 GTSNPN, CDR2 SVGIG (reference sequence). The CDR3 spells CAWTRASLPKDTQYF. In nucleotides, the CDR3 is TGTGCCTGGACTAGGGCTAGCCTACCGAAAGATACGCAGTATTTT.

V gene TRBV5-4 combines with J gene TRBJ2-1, with D possibly TRBD1 on 5 matching bases. From germline, CDR1 is SGHNT and CDR2 YYREEE (reference sequence). The CDR3 runs 15 residues. V gave up 1 base and J gave up 4 bases, with 12 bases separating them. The CDR3 loop reads CASSLPLGAYNEQFF. In nucleotides, the CDR3 is TGTGCCAGCAGCTTGCCCCTAGGGGCATACAATGAGCAGTTCTTC.

The chain couples TRBV28 to TRBJ1-1, with 7 nucleotides matching TRBD1. CDR1 is MDHEN and CDR2 is SYDVKM in the germline V gene. This CDR3 has 15 amino acids. The ends lost 6 bases at V and 1 base at J; junction bases unmatched: 8. CDR3 sequence: CASRSTEGANTEAFF. Written as DNA, the CDR3 is TGTGCCAGCAGATCGACGGAGGGGGCGAACACTGAAGCTTTCTTT.

This clone has only a few counts. The chain has TRBV5-1 and TRBJ2-2; weak D call: TRBD2 (6 bases). Germline CDR1 is SGHRS and CDR2 is YFSETQ. V gave up 4 bases and J gave up 6 bases, with 19 bases separating them. The CDR3 extends over 16 amino acids. CDR3 nucleotide sequence: TGCGCCAGCAGCAAAGTTACACTGACTAGGCCCGGGGAGCTGTTTTTT. It is translated as CASSKVTLTRPGELFF. Full variable domain (outside the CDR3, taken from reference TRBV5-1 and TRBJ2-2): KAGVTQTPRYLIKTRGQQVTLSCSPISGHRSVSWYQQTPGQGLQFLFEYFSETQRNKGNFPGRFSGRQFSNSRSEMNVSTLELGDSALYLCASSKVTLTRPGELFFGEGSRLTVL.

The chain uses TRBV18 and TRBJ2-7; 7 nucleotides line up with TRBD2. Germline V gives CDR1 KGHSH, CDR2 LQKENI. This CDR3 has 15 residues. The V segment lost 2 bases and the J segment 5 bases; nucleotides outside the gene matches: 9. Here the CDR3 DNA reads TGTGCCAGCTCACCAAGAGCGGGATTTGATGACGAGCAGTACTTC. Amino acids: CASSPRAGFDDEQYF.

The chain carries TRBV6-1 and TRBJ2-7, with a tentative D call TRBD1 (5 bases). The CDR3 runs 12 residues. CDR1 is MNHNS, CDR2 SASEGT, per germline. The germline V and J ends were trimmed by 7 bases and 2 bases, with 9 bases remaining between them. CDR3 nucleotides: TGTGCCAGCAATCCAGGGACCTACGAGCAGTACTTC. Protein sequence: CASNPGTYEQYF.

The V gene is TRBV9, the J gene TRBJ2-5, with 7 bases identical to TRBD1. Germline trimming cut 3 bases from V and 9 bases from J; bases unmatched to any gene: 14. The CDR3 contains 15 residues. Germline lookup yields CDR1 SGDLS and CDR2 YYNGEE. The CDR3 DNA sequence: TGTGCCAGCAGCGCAGACATCGGGACGCAGGGGGCCCAGTACTTC. Its translation is CASSADIGTQGAQYF.

The CDR3 sequence is CAWSVQGVPGYTF. CDR3 coding DNA: TGTGCCTGGAGTGTACAGGGAGTTCCTGGCTACACCTTC. This chain connects TRBV30 to TRBJ1-2; D is possibly TRBD1 (6 bases). Trimming removed 0 bases at V and 7 bases at J, with 12 bases between. CDR3 length: 13 residues. CDR1 is GTSNPN and CDR2 is SVGIG in the germline V gene (reference sequence). Supplemented by reference TRBV30 and TRBJ1-2, the full variable domain reads SQTIHQWPATLVQPVGSPLSLECTVEGTSNPNLYWYRQAAGRGLQLLFYSVGIGQISSEVPQNLSASRPQDRQFILSSKKLLLSDSGFYLCAWSVQGVPGYTFGSGTRLTVV.

The chain recombines TRBV7-8 with TRBJ2-1; D gene ambiguous. CDR1 SGHVS and CDR2 FQNEAQ come from the germline V gene. Trimming took off 1 base at V and 5 bases at J, with 9 bases between the two ends. The length of the CDR3 is 14 residues. Written as DNA, the CDR3 is TGTGCCAGCAGCTTAGTAGCTTCCAACAATGAGCAGTTCTTC. Translated: CASSLVASNNEQFF.